This entry is about one TCR beta chain. The antigen remains undetermined. These data come from a study of T cell responses to AZD1222 COVID-19 vaccine. Study-level points and caveats: Targeting of unmutated variant regions was reportedly seen in nearly half of spike-specific TCRs.

Method: immunoSEQ multiplex PCR; TCRdb's copy keeps in-frame clones and lacks some. This sample has approximately 68,000 clones, with 87% found just once. The V gene's germline CDR1 is MNHEY and CDR2 SVGAGI. The length of the CDR3 is 14 residues. The germline V and J ends were trimmed by 0 bases and 6 bases, with 9 bases remaining between them. J is TRBJ1-5 and V is TRBV6-5; D is ambiguous. The sequence came from an adult in good health. Sequences were derived from peripheral blood, sampled on day 0 of AZD1222 vaccination. The CDR3 coding sequence is TGTGCCAGCAGTTACTCGCAAACGGGTCAGCCCCAGCATTTT. Translation: CASSYSQTGQPQHF.